This T cell receptor (beta chain) was identified during a study of cytomegalovirus exposure and HLA in healthy donors. This table comes from immunoSEQ multiplex PCR, and its TCRdb copy is limited to in-frame clones, with some not included. Here the sample spans fewer than 250,000 clones, roughly 84% being singletons. Study-wide results and caveats: Published work reported that the classifier diagnosed cytomegalovirus status with high specificity and sensitivity.

The trim removed 7 bases at V and 9 bases at J, leaving 16 bases unmatched. Germline CDR1 is LNHDA and CDR2 is SQIVND (reference sequence). The CDR3 is made up of 16 amino acids. On this clone: The antigen is unknown.

The specimen sequenced was PBMCs. The clonotype was recovered from a woman younger than 30 in good health and CMV-seropositive. The chain recombines TRBV19 with TRBJ2-1; 9 positions agree with TRBD2. The CDR3 loop is CASTQGGGRAQGEQFF. Here the CDR3 DNA reads TGTGCCAGTACCCAAGGTGGCGGGAGGGCCCAGGGTGAGCAGTTCTTC.